This T cell receptor beta chain came from a study of T-cell reconstitution after alpha-beta-depleted transplantation in children. This clonotype was seen repeatedly, ten times or more. During its preparation, the TCRbeta library received unique molecular identifiers. TCRdb fed the PCR reads into MiXCR, producing one record per CDR3 protein. The data contain 100,000 or so distinct CDR3 sequences, around a sixth of them singletons. Looked up from germline, CDR1 is LNHDA and CDR2 is SQIVND (reference sequence). The CDR3 sequence is 14 residues long. The V gene end was trimmed by 7 bases and the J gene end by 4 bases; junction bases not matched to a gene: 6.

V usage is TRBV19 and J usage is TRBJ2-2; 7 bases align to TRBD1. This specimen was PBMCs, mostly from graft donor cells, taken 180 days after TCRalphabeta/CD19-depleted stem cell transplant. This receptor was taken from a male patient between 2 and 9 years old who had a stem cell transplant for acute lymphoblastic leukemia, so the T cells may come from the graft donor. The CDR3 region is CASIPDRATGELFF. CDR3 DNA sequence: TGTGCCAGTATCCCCGACAGGGCCACCGGGGAGCTGTTTTTT.